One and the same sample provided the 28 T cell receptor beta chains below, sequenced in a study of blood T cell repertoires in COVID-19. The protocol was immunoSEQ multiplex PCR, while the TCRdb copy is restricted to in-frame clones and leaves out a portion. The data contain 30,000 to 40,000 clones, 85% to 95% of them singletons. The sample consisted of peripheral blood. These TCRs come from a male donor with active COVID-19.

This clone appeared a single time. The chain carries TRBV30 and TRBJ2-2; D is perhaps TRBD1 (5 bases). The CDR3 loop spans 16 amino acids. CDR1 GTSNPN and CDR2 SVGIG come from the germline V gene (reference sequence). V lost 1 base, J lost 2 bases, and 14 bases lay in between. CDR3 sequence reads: CAWSGRQTANTGELFF. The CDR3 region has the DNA TGTGCCTGGAGTGGTAGACAGACAGCAAACACCGGGGAGCTGTTTTTT.

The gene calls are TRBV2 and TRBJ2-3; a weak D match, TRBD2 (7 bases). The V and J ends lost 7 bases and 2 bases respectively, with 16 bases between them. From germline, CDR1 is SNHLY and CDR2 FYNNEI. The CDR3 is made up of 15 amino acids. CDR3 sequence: CASKGGARLTDTQYF. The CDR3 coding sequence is TGTGCCAGCAAGGGGGGGGCCCGTCTCACAGATACGCAGTATTTT. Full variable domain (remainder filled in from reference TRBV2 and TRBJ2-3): EPEVTQTPSHQVTQMGQEVILRCVPISNHLYFYWYRQILGQKVEFLVSFYNNEISEKSEIFDDQFSVERPDGSNFTLKIRSTKLEDSAMYFCASKGGARLTDTQYFGPGTRLTVL.

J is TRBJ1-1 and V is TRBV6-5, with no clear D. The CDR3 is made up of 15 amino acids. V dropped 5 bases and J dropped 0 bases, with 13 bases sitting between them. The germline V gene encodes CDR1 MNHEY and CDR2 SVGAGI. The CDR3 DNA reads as TGTGCCAGCAGTACCCGGACGGGGATGAACACTGAAGCTTTCTTT. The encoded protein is CASSTRTGMNTEAFF.

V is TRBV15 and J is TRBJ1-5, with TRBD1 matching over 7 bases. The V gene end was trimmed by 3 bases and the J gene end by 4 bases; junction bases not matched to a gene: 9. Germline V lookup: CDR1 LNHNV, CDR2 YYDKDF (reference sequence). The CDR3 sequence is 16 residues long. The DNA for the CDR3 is TGTGCCACCAGCAGCGAGGCGGGACAGCTAAATCAGCCCCAGCATTTT. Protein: CATSSEAGQLNQPQHF.

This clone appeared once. The CDR3 DNA is TGTGCCAGCAGTGACCGACAGGGTACCAGCCCAAACACCGGGGAGCTGTTTTTT. It translates to CASSDRQGTSPNTGELFF. This chain uses TRBV6-1 with TRBJ2-2; TRBD1 agrees at 7 bases. Unmatched junction bases numbered 12, after V lost 3 bases and J lost 2 bases. The CDR3 totals 18 residues. From germline, CDR1 is MNHNS and CDR2 SASEGT.

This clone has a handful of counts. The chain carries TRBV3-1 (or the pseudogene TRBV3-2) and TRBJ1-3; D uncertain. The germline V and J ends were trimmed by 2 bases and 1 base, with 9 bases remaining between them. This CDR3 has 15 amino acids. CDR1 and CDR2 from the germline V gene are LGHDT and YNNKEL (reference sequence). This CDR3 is CASSQTGSSGNTIYF. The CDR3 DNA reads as TGTGCCAGCAGCCAAACGGGTTCGTCTGGAAACACCATATATTTT.

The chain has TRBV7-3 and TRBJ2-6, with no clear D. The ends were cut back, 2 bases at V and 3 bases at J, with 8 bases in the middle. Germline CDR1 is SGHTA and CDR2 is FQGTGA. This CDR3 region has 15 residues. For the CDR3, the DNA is TGTGCCAGCAGCTTACCGTCGGTTGGGGCCAACGTCCTGACTTTC. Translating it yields CASSLPSVGANVLTF. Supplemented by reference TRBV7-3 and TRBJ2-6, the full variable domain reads GAGVSQTPSNKVTEKGKYVELRCDPISGHTALYWYRQSLGQGPEFLIYFQGTGAADDSGLPNDRFFAVRPEGSVSTLKIQRTERGDSAVYLCASSLPSVGANVLTFGAGSRLTVL.

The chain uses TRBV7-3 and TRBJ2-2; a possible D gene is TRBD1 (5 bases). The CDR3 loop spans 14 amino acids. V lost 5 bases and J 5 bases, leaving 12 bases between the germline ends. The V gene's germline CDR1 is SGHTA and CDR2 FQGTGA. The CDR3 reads CASSPGYNTGELFF. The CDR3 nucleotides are TGTGCCAGCAGCCCAGGGTATAATACCGGGGAGCTGTTTTTT.

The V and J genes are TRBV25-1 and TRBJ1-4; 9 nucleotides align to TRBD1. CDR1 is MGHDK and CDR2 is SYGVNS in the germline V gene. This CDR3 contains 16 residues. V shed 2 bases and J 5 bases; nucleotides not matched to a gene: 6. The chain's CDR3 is CASSEIGTGTNEKLFF. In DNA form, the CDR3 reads TGTGCCAGCAGTGAAATAGGGACAGGGACAAATGAAAAACTGTTTTTT.

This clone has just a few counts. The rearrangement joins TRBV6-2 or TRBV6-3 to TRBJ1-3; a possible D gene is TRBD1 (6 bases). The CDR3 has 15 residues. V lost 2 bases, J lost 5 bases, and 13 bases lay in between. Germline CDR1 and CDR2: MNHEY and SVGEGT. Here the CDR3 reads CASSYARGQRNTIYF. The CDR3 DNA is TGTGCCAGCAGTTACGCGCGCGGACAGAGAAACACCATATATTTT.

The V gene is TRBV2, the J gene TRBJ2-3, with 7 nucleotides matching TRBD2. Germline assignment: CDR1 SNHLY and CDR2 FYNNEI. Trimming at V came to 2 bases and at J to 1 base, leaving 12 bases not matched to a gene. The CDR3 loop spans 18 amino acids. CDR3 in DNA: TGTGCCAGCAGTGAATTTGGGGCTAGCGGTTTGGGCACAGATACGCAGTATTTT. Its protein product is CASSEFGASGLGTDTQYF.

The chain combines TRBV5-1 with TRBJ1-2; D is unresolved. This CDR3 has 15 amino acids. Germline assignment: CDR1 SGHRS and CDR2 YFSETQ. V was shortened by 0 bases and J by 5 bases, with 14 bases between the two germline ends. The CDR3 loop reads CASSLGPTADYGYTF. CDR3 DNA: TGCGCCAGCAGCTTGGGTCCGACGGCGGATTATGGCTACACCTTC.

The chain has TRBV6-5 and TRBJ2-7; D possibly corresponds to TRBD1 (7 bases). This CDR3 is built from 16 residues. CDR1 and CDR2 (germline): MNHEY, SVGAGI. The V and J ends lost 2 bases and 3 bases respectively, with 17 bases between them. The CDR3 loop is CASSYPSHQGGYEQYF. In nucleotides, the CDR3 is TGTGCCAGCAGTTACCCTAGCCATCAGGGGGGCTACGAGCAGTACTTC.

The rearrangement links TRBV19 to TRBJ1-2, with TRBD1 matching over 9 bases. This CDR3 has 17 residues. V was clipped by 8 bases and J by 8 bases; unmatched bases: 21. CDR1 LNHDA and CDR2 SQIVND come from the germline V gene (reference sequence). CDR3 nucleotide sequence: TGTGCCAGTTGGAACAGGGGGCCGACCGAAGGGTTTGGCGGCTACACCTTC. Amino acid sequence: CASWNRGPTEGFGGYTF.

Here the CDR3 reads CASSIGQGVWYGYTF. The CDR3, as DNA: TGTGCCAGCAGTATCGGACAGGGGGTTTGGTATGGCTACACCTTC. The chain combines TRBV6-5 with TRBJ1-2, with TRBD1 matching over 10 bases. Germline assignment: CDR1 MNHEY and CDR2 SVGAGI. The junction had 8 bases not matched to a gene; V was cut back by 5 bases and J by 5 bases. This CDR3 comprises 15 residues.

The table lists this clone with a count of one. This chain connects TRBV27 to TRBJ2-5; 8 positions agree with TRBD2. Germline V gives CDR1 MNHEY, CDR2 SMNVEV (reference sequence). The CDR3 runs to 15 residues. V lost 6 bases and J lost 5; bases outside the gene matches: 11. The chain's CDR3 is CASSQRRGAYETQYF. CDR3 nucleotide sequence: TGTGCCAGCAGCCAGAGGCGGGGGGCTTATGAGACCCAGTACTTC.

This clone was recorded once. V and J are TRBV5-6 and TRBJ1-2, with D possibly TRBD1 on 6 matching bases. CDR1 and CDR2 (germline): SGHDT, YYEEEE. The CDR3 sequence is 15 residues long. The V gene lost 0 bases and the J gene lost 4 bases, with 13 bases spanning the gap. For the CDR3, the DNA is TGTGCCAGCAGCTTGGTGGGGACACAGGGCTATGGCTACACCTTC. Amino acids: CASSLVGTQGYGYTF.

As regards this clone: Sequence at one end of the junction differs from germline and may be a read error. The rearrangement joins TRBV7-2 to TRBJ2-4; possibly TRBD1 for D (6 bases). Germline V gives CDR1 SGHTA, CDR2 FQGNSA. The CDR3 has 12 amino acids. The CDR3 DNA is TGTGCCAGCAGCCCTGGATGGGACATCCCCAACTTC. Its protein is CASSPGWDIPNF.

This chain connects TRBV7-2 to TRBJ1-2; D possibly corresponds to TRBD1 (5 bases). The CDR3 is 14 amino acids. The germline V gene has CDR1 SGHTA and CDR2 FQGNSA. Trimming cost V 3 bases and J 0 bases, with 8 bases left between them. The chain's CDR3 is CASSFRQSNYGYTF. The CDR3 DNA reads TGTGCCAGCAGCTTCCGACAGTCTAACTATGGCTACACCTTC.

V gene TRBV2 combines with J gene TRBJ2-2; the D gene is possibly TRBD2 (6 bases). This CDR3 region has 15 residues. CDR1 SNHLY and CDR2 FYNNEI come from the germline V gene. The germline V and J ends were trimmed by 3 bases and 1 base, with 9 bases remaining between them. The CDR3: CASSEEGLNTGELFF. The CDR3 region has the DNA TGTGCCAGCAGTGAGGAGGGGTTGAACACCGGGGAGCTGTTTTTT.

The CDR3 region is CASSLQAGGPPLTQYF. In DNA form, the CDR3 reads TGTGCCAGCAGCTTACAAGCGGGGGGTCCTCCTCTCACGCAGTATTTT. The V and J genes are TRBV11-2 and TRBJ2-3; 9 bases agree with TRBD2. Germline lookup yields CDR1 SGHAT and CDR2 FQNNGV. The CDR3 sequence is 16 residues long. V dropped 2 bases and J dropped 9; count of bases not matched to a gene: 12.

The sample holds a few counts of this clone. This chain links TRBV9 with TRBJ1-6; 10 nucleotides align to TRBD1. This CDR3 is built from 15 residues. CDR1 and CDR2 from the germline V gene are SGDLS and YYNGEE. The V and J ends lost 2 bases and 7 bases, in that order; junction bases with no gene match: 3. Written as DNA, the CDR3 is TGTGCCAGCAGCGTGACAGGGGGCTGGAATTCACCCCTCCACTTT. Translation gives CASSVTGGWNSPLHF.

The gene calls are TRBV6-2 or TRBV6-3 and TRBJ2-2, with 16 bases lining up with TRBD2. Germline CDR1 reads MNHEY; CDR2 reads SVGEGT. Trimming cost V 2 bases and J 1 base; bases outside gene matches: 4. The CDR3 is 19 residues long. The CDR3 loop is CASSYDGTSGGVNTGELFF. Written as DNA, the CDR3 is TGTGCCAGCAGTTACGACGGGACTAGCGGGGGGGTGAACACCGGGGAGCTGTTTTTT.

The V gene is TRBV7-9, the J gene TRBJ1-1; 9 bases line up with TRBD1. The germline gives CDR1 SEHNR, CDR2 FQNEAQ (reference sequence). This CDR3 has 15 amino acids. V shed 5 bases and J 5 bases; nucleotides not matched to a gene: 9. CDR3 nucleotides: TGTGCCAGCAGCCCGAGCGGACAGGGGAATACTGAAGCTTTCTTT. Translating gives CASSPSGQGNTEAFF.

Here the CDR3 DNA reads TGCGCCAGCAGCCCACCGCCGGGACAGGGGGCCTATGGCTACACCTTC. This codes for CASSPPPGQGAYGYTF. The J gene is TRBJ1-2, the V gene TRBV4-1; 12 bases agree with TRBD1. The trim removed 4 bases at V and 4 bases at J, leaving 7 bases unmatched. Germline-derived CDR1 and CDR2 are MGHRA and YSYEKL. This CDR3 is 16 amino acids long.

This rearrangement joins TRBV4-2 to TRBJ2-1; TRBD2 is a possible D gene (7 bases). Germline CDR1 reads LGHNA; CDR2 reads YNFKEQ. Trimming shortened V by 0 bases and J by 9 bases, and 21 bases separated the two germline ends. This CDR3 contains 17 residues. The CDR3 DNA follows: TGTGCCAGCAGCCAAGAATTTAAGGGGGGGCCTGGTAGTGAGCAGTTCTTC. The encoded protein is CASSQEFKGGPGSEQFF.

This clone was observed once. CDR3 sequence reads: CASSLAVVGLGNTIYF. In DNA form, the CDR3 reads TGTGCCAGCAGCTTGGCGGTAGTGGGGCTCGGAAACACCATATATTTT. The gene calls are TRBV5-5 and TRBJ1-3, with a tentative D call TRBD1 (5 bases). In germline, CDR1 is SGHKS, CDR2 YYEKEE (reference sequence). Trimming cost V 0 bases and J 4 bases, with 14 bases left between them. The CDR3 consists of 16 residues.

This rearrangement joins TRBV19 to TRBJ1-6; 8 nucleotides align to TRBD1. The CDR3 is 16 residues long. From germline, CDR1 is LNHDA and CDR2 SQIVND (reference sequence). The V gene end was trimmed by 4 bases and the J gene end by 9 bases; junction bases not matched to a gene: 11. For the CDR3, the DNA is TGTGCCAGTAGTACACTGCGACAGGGGCAATCTTCACCCCTCCACTTT. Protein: CASSTLRQGQSSPLHF.